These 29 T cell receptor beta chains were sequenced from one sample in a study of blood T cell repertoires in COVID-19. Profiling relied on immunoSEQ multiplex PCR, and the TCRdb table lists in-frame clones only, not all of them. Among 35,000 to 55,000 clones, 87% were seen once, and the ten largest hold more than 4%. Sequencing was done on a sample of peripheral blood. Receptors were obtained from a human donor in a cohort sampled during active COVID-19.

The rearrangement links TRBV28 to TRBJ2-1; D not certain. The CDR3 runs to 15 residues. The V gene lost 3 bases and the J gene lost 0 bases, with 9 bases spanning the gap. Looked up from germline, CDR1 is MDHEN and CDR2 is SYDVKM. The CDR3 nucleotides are TGTGCCAGCAGTTTGCTATCGGGCTCCTACAATGAGCAGTTCTTC. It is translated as CASSLLSGSYNEQFF.

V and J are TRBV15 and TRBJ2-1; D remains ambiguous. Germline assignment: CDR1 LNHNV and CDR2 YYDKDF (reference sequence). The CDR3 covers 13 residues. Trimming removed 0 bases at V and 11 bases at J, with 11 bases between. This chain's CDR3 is CATSRDLGDKQFF. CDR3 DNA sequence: TGTGCCACCAGCAGAGATCTGGGTGACAAGCAGTTCTTC.

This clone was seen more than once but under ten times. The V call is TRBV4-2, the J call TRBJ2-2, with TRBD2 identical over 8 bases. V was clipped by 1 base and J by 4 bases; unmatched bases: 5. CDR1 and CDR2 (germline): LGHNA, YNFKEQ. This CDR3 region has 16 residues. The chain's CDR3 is CASSQAERELTGELFF. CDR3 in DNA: TGTGCCAGCAGCCAAGCGGAGCGGGAGCTCACCGGGGAGCTGTTTTTT.

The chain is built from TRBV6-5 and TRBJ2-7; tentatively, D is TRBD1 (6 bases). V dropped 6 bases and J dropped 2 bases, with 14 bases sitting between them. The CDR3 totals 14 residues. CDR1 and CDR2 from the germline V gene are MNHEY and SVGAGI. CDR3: CASSSRGQTYEQYF. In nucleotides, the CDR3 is TGTGCCAGCAGCTCGCGCGGACAGACCTACGAGCAGTACTTC.

CDR3 residues: CASRFQAAYEQYF. DNA of the CDR3: TGTGCCAGCAGGTTTCAGGCCGCCTACGAGCAGTACTTC. The chain has TRBV6-5 and TRBJ2-7, with D uncertain. In germline, CDR1 is MNHEY, CDR2 SVGAGI. CDR3 size: 13 residues. V was trimmed by 6 bases and J by 2 bases, leaving 11 bases between them.

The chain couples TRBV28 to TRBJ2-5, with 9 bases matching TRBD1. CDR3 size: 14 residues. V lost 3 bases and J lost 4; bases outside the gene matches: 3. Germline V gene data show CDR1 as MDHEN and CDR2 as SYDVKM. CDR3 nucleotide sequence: TGTGCCAGCAGTTTCAGGACAGGGGTAGAGACCCAGTACTTC. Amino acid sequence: CASSFRTGVETQYF.

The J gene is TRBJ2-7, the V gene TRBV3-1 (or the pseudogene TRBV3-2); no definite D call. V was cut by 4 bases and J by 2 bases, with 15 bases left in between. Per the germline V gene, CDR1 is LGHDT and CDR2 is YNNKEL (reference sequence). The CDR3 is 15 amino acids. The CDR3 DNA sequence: TGTGCCAGCAGCCGATCCGGCACCCAGGCCTACGAGCAGTACTTC. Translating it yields CASSRSGTQAYEQYF.

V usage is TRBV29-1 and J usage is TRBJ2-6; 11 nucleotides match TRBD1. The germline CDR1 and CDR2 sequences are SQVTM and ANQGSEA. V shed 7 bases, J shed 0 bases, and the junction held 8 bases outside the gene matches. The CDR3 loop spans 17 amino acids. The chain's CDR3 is CSDTSGTGGSGANVLTF. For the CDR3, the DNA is TGCAGCGACACATCCGGGACAGGGGGCTCTGGGGCCAACGTCCTGACTTTC. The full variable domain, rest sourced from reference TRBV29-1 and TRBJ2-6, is SAVISQKPSRDICQRGTSLTIQCQVDSQVTMMFWYRQQPGQSLTLIATANQGSEATYESGFVIDKFPISRPNLTFSTLTVSNMSPEDSSIYLCSDTSGTGGSGANVLTFGAGSRLTVL.

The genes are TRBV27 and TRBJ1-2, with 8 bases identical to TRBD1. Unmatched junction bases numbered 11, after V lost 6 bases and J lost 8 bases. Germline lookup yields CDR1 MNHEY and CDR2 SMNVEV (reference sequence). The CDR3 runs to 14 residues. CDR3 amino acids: CASRKDRGLGGYTF. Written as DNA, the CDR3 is TGTGCCAGCAGGAAAGACAGGGGCCTGGGAGGCTACACCTTC.

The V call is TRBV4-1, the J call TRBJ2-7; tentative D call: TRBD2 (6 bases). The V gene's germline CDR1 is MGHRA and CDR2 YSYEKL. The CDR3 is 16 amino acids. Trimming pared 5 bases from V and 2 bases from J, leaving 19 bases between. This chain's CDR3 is CASSLRLGGVTYEQYF. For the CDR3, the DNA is TGCGCCAGCAGCTTACGATTAGGAGGGGTGACCTACGAGCAGTACTTC.

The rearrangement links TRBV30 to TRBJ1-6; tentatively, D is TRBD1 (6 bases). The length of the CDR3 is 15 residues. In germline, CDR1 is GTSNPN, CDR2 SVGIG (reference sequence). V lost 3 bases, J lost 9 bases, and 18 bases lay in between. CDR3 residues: CAWRTGKISFSPLHF. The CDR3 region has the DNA TGTGCCTGGAGAACAGGGAAAATCTCGTTTTCACCCCTCCACTTT.

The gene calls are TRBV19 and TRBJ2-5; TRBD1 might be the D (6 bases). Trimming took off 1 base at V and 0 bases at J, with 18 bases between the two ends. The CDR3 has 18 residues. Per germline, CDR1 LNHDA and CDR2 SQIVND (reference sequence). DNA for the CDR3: TGTGCCAGTAGTATAGGGGGACACACGGCGACTTACCAAGAGACCCAGTACTTC. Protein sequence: CASSIGGHTATYQETQYF. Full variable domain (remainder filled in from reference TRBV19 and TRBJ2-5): DGGITQSPKYLFRKEGQNVTLSCEQNLNHDAMYWYRQDPGQGLRLIYYSQIVNDFQKGDIAEGYSVSREKKESFPLTVTSAQKNPTAFYLCASSIGGHTATYQETQYFGPGTRLLVL.

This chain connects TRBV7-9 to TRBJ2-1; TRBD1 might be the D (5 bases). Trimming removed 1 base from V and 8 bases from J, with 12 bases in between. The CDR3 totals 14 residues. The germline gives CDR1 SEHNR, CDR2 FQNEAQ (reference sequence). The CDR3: CASSLVKGQHEQFF. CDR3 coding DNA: TGTGCCAGCAGCTTAGTGAAGGGGCAGCATGAGCAGTTCTTC.

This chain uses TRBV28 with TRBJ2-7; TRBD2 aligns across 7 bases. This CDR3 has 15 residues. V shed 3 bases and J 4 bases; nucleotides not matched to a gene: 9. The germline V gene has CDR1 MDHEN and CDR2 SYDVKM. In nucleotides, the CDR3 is TGTGCCAGCAGTTTTGCGGGGGTATCGAATTACGAGCAGTACTTC. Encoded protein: CASSFAGVSNYEQYF.

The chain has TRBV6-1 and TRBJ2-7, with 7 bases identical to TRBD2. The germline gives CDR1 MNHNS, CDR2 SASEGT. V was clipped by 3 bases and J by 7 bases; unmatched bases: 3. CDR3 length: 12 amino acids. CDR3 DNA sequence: TGTGCCAGCAGTGATATGGGGGGGGAGCAGTACTTC. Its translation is CASSDMGGEQYF.

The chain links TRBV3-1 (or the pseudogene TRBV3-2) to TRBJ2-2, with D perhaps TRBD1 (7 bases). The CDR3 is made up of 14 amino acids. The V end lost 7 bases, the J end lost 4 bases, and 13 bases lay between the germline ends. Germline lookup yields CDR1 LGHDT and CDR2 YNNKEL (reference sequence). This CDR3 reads CASTPGGGTGELFF. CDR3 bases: TGTGCCAGCACCCCAGGGGGAGGCACCGGGGAGCTGTTTTTT.

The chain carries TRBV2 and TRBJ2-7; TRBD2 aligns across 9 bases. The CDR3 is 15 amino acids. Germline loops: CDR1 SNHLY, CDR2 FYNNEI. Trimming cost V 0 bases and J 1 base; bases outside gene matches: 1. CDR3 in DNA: TGTGCCAGCAGTGAAGCGCGGGAGGGTTCCTACGAGCAGTACTTC. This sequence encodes CASSEAREGSYEQYF.

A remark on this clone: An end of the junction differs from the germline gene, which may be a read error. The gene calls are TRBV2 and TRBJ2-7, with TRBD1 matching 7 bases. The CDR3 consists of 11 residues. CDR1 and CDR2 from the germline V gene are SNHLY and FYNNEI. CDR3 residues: CASSIRDSVDF. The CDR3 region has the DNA TGTGCCAGCAGTATCCGGGACAGTGTGGACTTC.

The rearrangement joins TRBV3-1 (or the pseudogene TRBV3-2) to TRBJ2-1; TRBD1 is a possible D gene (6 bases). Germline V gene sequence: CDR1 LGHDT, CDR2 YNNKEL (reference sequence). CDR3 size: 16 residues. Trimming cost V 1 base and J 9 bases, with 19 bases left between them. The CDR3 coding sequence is TGTGCCAGCAGCCAAGTGCTTAAGGCTTTAGGGGGTGAGCAGTTCTTC. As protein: CASSQVLKALGGEQFF.

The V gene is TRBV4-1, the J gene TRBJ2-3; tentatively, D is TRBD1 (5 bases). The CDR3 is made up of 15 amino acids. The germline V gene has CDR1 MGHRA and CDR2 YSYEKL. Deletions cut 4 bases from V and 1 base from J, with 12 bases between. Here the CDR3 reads CASSPRATGTDTQYF. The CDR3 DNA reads TGCGCCAGCAGCCCCAGGGCAACGGGCACAGATACGCAGTATTTT.

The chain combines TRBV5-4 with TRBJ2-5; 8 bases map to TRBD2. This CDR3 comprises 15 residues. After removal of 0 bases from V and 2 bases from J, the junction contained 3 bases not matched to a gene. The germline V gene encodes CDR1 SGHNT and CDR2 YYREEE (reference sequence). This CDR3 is CASSLARGGQETQYF. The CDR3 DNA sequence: TGTGCCAGCAGCTTGGCTCGGGGGGGGCAAGAGACCCAGTACTTC.

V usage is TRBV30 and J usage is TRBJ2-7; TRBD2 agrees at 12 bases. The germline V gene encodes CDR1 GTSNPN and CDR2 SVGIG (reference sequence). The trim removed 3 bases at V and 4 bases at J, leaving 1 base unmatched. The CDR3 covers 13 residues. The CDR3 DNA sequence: TGTGCCTGGAGAGGACTAGCGGGGTACGAGCAGTACTTC. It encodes CAWRGLAGYEQYF.

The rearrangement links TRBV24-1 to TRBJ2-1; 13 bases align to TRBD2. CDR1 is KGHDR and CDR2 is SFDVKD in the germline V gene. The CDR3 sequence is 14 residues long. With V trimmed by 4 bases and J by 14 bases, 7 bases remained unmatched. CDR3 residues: CATSETGLAGHEFF. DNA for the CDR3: TGTGCCACCAGTGAGACGGGACTAGCGGGACATGAGTTCTTC.

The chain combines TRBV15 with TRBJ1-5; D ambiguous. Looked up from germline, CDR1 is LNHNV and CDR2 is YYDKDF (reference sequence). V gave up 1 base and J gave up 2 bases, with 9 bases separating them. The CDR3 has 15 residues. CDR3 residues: CATSRVREGNQPQHF. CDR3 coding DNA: TGTGCCACCAGCAGAGTGCGGGAGGGCAATCAGCCCCAGCATTTT.

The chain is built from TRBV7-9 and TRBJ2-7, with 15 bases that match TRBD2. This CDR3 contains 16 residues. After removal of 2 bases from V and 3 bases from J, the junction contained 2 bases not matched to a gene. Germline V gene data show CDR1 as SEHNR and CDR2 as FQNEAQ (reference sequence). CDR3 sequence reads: CASSLTGLAGGYEQYF. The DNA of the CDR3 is TGTGCCAGCAGCTTAACGGGACTAGCGGGAGGCTACGAGCAGTACTTC.

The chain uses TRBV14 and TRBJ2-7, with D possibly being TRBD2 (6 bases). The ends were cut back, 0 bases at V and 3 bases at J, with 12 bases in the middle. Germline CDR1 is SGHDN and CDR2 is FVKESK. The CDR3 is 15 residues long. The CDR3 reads CASSQDYGGNYEQYF. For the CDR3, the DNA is TGTGCCAGCAGCCAAGATTACGGGGGTAACTACGAGCAGTACTTC.

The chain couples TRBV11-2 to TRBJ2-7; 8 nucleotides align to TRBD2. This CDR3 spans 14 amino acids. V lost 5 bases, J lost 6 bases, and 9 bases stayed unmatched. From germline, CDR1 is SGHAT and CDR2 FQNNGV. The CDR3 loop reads CASSEAGLATEQYF. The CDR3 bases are TGTGCCAGCAGCGAAGCAGGACTAGCCACCGAGCAGTACTTC. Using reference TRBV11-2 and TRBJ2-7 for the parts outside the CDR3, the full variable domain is EAGVAQSPRYKIIEKRQSVAFWCNPISGHATLYWYQQILGQGPKLLIQFQNNGVVDDSQLPKDRFSAERLKGVDSTLKIQPAKLEDSAVYLCASSEAGLATEQYFGPGTRLTVT.

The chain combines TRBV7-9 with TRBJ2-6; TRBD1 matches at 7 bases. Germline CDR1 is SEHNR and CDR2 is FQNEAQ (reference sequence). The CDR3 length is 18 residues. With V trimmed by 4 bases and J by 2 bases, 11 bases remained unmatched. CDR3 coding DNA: TGTGCCAGCAGCTCTAACCTCTTAGGGACAGCTGGGGCCAACGTCCTGACTTTC. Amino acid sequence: CASSSNLLGTAGANVLTF.

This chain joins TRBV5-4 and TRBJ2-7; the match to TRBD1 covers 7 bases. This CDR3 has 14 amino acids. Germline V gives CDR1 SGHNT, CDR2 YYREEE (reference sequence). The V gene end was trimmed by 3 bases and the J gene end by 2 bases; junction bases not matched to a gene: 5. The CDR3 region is CASSSGQMTYEQYF. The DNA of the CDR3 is TGTGCCAGCAGCTCGGGACAGATGACCTACGAGCAGTACTTC. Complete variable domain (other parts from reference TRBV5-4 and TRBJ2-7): ETGVTQSPTHLIKTRGQQVTLRCSSQSGHNTVSWYQQALGQGPQFIFQYYREEENGRGNFPPRFSGLQFPNYSSELNVNALELDDSALYLCASSSGQMTYEQYFGPGTRLTVT.